This T cell receptor beta chain derives from a study of T cell responses to AZD1222 COVID-19 vaccine. Produced via immunoSEQ multiplex PCR; TCRdb's table is partial and in-frame only. The sample contains 130,000 to 150,000 clones, 82% of which appear only once. The CDR3 is made up of 19 amino acids. Trimming removed 0 bases from V and 0 bases from J, with 18 bases in between. The germline gives CDR1 SGHVS, CDR2 FNYEAQ. Sample: peripheral blood, taken on day 0 of MenACWY control vaccination. V gene TRBV7-6 combines with J gene TRBJ1-3; D unresolved. The clonotype comes from an adult in good health. The CDR3 here is CASSLAPEVSSISGNTIYF. CDR3 sequence (DNA): TGTGCCAGCAGCTTAGCCCCCGAAGTCTCGTCCATCTCTGGAAACACCATATATTTT.